The T cell receptor (beta chain) described here comes from a study of post-analysis software for immune sequencing data (dated by TCRdb to about 2015). About the study as a whole: Recorded disease courses included relapsing-remitting, secondary progressive and progressive-relapsing multiple sclerosis, with some patients lacking subtype annotation. The multiple sclerosis patient repertoires were compared with under 13 previously published healthy control repertoires from donors aged 6 to 25 years. A subset of samples was prepared in parallel using single-end sample barcoding, then pooled and co-amplified after Illumina adapter ligation.

The investigation overall reported the following: The control group was slightly older than the multiple sclerosis patient group. When samples were clustered directly using the F measure, samples prepared in the same batch co-clustered strongly, which prompted a batch-effect correction. Roughly 5 TRBV segments, including TRBV5-6, TRBV5-1 and TRBV20-1, were significantly more frequent in patients than controls. Multiple sclerosis patients had significantly lower normalized Chao1 diversity than controls, a result that suggests substantial peripheral T-cell clonal expansion.

The receptor library was made with PCR. Sequencer: Illumina HiSeq 2500. To reduce PCR and sequencing biases, unique molecular identifiers were incorporated into the TCR beta cDNA libraries. Around 500,000 cDNA molecules were obtained for every 1 to 10 million input T cells, so each molecule roughly corresponded to one T cell. The patient libraries were prepared and sequenced with the same protocol used for the earlier healthy control dataset. Within a given batch, samples were prepared together, multiplexed and sequenced on the same HiSeq lane. On the authors' methods: MIGEC handled the raw barcoded reads, throwing out single-read molecular identifier groups before consensus assembly and CDR3 extraction. VDJtools was used for post-analysis of the clonotype tables, with diversity normalized by down-sampling every dataset to the smallest sample size. Repertoire overlap clustering matched CDR3 amino acid but not nucleotide sequences to correct batch-related cross-sample contamination. TCRdb itself trimmed the public reads at Q25 with fastp, ran MiXCR and retained productive beta chains. Records with the same CDR3 protein are collapsed into one entry carrying the most frequent genes and DNA. TCRdb assigned the V and J calls; the authors' analysis was not used. The sample table records about 460,000 distinct CDR3 sequences; roughly 46% of these occur just once. The top ten clonotypes cover about 12% of the sample.

Comments on this clonotype: No cognate antigen has been identified for it. Nothing much larger sits one base from this clone, and base qualities are not available.

The CDR3 contains 13 residues, cysteine and phenylalanine counted. Of all the DNA, just the CDR3 is kept, 39 bases in frame from base 1. Deletion took 1 base off V and 7 bases off J, with a span of 10 bases between the germline ends. Via the germline V gene, CDR1 is SGHTA and CDR2 FQGNSA. TCR beta repertoires were profiled from peripheral blood of 10 to 15 young patients with multiple sclerosis to demonstrate the VDJtools post-analysis software. The multiple sclerosis patients were children and adolescents ranging in age from 6 to 15 years. The sequence was obtained from a girl between 5 and 17 years old with multiple sclerosis. Sequencing was performed on blood. The rearranged segments are TRBV7-2 and TRBJ1-2; matching of 5 bases hints at TRBD1 as the D gene. The CDR3 amino acid sequence is: CASSLDWGAGYTF. In nucleotides, the sequence is TGTGCCAGCAGCTTAGATTGGGGCGCTGGCTACACCTTC. Outside the CDR3, residues come from the reference TRBV7-2 and TRBJ1-2 proteins, so the full variable domain is: GAGVSQSPSNKVTEKGKDVELRCDPISGHTALYWYRQSLGQGLEFLIYFQGNSAPDKSGLPSDRFSAERTGGSVSTLTIQRTQQEDSAVYLCASSLDWGAGYTFGSGTRLTVV.